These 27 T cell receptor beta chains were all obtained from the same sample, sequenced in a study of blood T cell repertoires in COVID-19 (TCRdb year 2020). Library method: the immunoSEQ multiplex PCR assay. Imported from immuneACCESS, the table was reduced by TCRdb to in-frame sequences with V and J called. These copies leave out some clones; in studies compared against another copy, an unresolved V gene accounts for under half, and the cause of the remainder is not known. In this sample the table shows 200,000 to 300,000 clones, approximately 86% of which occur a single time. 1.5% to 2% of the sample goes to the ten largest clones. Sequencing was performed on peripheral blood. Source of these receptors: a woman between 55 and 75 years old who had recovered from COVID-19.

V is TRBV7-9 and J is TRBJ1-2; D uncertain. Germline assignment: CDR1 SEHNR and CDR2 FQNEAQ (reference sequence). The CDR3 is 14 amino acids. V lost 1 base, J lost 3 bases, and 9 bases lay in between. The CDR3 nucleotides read TGTGCCAGCAGCTTAGTGGCAACAGACTATGGCTACACCTTC. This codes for CASSLVATDYGYTF.

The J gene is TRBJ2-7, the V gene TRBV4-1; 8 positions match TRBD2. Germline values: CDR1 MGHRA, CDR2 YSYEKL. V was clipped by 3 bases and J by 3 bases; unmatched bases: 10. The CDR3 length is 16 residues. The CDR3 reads CASSHRPERGSYEQYF. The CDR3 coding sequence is TGCGCCAGCAGCCACCGTCCTGAGCGGGGGAGCTACGAGCAGTACTTC.

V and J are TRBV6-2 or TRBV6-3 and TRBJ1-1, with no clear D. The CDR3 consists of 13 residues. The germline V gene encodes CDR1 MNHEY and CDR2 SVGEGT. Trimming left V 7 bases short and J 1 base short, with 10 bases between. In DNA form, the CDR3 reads TGTGCCAGCATCCCGCACACGAACACTGAAGCTTTCTTT. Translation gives CASIPHTNTEAFF.

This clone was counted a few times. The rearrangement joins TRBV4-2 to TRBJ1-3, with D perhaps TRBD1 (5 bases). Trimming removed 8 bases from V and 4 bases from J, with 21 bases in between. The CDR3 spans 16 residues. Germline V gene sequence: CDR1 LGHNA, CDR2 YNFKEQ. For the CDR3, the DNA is TGTGCCAGCGGGGAGCATGCGGGGGTGGCCGGAAACACCATATATTTT. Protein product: CASGEHAGVAGNTIYF.

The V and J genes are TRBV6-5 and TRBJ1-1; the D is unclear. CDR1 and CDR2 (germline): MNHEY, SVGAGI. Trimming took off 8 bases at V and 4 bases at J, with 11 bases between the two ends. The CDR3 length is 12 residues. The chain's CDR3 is CASGGYSTEAFF. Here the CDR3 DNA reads TGTGCCAGCGGAGGGTATAGCACTGAAGCTTTCTTT.

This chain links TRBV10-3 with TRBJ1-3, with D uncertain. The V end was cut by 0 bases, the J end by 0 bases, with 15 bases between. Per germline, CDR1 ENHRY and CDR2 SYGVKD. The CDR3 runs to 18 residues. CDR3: CAISESAPEQLSGNTIYF. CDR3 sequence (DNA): TGTGCCATCAGTGAGTCGGCCCCTGAACAGCTCTCTGGAAACACCATATATTTT.

The CDR3 protein is CASMPSGTDYQPQHF. The CDR3 DNA is TGTGCCAGTATGCCCTCCGGGACAGACTATCAGCCCCAGCATTTT. The J gene is TRBJ1-5, the V gene TRBV19; 7 bases are shared with TRBD1. V lost 7 bases, J lost 5 bases, and 11 bases stayed unmatched. CDR1 and CDR2 from the germline V gene are LNHDA and SQIVND (reference sequence). This CDR3 is 15 amino acids long.

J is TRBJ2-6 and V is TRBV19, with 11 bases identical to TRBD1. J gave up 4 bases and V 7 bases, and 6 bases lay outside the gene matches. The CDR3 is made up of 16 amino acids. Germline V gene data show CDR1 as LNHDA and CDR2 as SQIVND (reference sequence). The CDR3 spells CASKDRGRAGANVLTF. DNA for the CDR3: TGTGCCAGTAAGGACAGGGGGCGAGCCGGGGCCAACGTCCTGACTTTC.

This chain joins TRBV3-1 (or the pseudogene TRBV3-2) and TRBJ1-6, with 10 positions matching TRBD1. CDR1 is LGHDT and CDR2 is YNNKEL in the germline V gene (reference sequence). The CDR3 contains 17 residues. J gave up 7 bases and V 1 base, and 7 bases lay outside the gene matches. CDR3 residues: CASSQGLPGQGNSPLHF. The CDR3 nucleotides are TGTGCCAGCAGCCAAGGGTTGCCGGGACAGGGGAATTCACCCCTCCACTTT.

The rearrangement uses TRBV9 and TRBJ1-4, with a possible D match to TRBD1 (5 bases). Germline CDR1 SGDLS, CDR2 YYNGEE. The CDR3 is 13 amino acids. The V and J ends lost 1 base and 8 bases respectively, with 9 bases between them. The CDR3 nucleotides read TGTGCCAGCAGCGTAACCGGGGGGGAAAAACTGTTTTTT. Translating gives CASSVTGGEKLFF.

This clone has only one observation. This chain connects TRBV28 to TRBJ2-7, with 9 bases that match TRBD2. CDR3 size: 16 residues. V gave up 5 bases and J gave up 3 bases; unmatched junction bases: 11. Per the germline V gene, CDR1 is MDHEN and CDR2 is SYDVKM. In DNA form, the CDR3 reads TGTGCCAGCAGTCTACGGCGTAGCGGGGGAATCTACGAGCAGTACTTC. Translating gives CASSLRRSGGIYEQYF. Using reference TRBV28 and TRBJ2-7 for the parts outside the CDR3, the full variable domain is DVKVTQSSRYLVKRTGEKVFLECVQDMDHENMFWYRQDPGLGLRLIYFSYDVKMKEKGDIPEGYSVSREKKERFSLILESASTNQTSMYLCASSLRRSGGIYEQYFGPGTRLTVT.

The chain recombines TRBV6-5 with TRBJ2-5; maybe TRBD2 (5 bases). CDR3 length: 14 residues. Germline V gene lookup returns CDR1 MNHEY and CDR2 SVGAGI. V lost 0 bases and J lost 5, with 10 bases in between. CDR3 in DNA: TGTGCCAGCAGTTACTCGCGGGTGGGGGAGACCCAGTACTTC. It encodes CASSYSRVGETQYF.

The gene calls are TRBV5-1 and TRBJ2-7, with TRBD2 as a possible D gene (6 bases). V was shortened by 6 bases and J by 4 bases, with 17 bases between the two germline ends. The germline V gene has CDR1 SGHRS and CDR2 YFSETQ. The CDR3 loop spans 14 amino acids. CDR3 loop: CASISHEGRYEQYF. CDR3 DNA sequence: TGCGCCAGCATTTCGCACGAGGGGAGGTACGAGCAGTACTTC.

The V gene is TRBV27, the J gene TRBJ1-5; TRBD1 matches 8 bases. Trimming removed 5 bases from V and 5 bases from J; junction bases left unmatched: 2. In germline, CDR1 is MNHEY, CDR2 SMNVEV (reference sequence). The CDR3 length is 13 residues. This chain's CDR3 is CASSLTGDQPQHF. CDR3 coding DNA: TGTGCCAGCAGTCTGACAGGGGATCAGCCCCAGCATTTT.

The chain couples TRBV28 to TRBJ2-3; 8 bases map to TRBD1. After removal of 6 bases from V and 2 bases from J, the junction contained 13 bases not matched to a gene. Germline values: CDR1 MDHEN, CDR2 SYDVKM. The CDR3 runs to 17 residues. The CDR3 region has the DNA TGTGCCAGCAGATTCCCCGGGACAGGATTGATCACAGATACGCAGTATTTT. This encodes CASRFPGTGLITDTQYF.

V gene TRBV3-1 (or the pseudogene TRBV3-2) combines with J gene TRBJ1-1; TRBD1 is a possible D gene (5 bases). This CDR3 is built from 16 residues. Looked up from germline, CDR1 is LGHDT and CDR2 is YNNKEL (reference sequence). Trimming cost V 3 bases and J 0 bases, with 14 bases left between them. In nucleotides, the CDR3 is TGTGCCAGCAGCCAGCTGACAGAGAACATGAACACTGAAGCTTTCTTT. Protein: CASSQLTENMNTEAFF.

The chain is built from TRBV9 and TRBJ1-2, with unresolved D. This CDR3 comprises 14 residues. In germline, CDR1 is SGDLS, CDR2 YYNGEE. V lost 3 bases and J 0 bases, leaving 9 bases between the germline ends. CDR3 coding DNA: TGTGCCAGCAGCGCGGCGGTAGCTAACTATGGCTACACCTTC. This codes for CASSAAVANYGYTF. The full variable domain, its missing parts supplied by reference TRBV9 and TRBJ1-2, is DSGVTQTPKHLITATGQRVTLRCSPRSGDLSVYWYQQSLDQGLQFLIQYYNGEERAKGNILERFSAQQFPDLHSELNLSSLELGDSALYFCASSAAVANYGYTFGSGTRLTVV.

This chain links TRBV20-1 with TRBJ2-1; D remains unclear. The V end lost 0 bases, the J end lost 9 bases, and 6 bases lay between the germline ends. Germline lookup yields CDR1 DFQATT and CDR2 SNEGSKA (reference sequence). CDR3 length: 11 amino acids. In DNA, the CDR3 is TGCAGTGCTAGAGATGGCCCTGAGCAGTTCTTC. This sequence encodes CSARDGPEQFF.

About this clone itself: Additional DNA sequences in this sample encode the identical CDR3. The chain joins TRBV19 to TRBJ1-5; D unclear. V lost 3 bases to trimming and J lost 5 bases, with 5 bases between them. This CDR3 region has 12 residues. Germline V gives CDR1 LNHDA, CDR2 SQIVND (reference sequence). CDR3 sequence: CASSILDQPQHF. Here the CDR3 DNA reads TGTGCCAGTAGTATCCTCGATCAGCCCCAGCATTTT.

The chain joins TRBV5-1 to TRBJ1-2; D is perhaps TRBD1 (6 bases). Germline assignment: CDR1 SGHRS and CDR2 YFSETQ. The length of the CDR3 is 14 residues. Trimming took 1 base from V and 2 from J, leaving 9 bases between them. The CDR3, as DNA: TGCGCCAGCAGCTTGAATCAGGGGAACTATGGCTACACCTTC. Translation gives CASSLNQGNYGYTF.

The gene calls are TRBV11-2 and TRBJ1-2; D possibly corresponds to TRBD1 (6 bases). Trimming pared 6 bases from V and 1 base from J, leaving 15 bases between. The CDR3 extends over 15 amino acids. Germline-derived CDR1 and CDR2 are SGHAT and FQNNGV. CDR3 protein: CASRHYRDYNYGYTF. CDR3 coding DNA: TGTGCCAGCAGACACTACAGGGACTATAACTATGGCTACACCTTC.

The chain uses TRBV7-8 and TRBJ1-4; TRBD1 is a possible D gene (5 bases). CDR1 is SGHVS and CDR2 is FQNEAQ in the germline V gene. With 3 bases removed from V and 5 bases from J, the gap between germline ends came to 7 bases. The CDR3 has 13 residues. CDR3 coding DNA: TGTGCCAGCAGCTTGGGGGGAAATGAAAAACTGTTTTTT. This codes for CASSLGGNEKLFF.

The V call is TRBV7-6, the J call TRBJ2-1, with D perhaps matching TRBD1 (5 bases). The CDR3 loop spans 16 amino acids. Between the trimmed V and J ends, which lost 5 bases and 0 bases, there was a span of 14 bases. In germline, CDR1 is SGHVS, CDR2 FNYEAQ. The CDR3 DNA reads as TGTGCCAGCAGCCCTACCCGGCAGGGCTCCTACAATGAGCAGTTCTTC. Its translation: CASSPTRQGSYNEQFF.

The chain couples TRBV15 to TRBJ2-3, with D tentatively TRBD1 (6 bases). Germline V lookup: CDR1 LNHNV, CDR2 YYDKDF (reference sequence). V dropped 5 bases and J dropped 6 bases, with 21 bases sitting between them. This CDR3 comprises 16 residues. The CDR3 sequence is CATSPLPAGALDTQYF. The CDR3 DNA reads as TGTGCCACCAGCCCCCTCCCGGCAGGGGCGCTGGATACGCAGTATTTT.

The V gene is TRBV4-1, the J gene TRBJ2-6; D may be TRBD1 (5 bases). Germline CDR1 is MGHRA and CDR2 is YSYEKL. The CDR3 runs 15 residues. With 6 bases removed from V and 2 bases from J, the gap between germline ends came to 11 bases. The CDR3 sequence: CASSRQLPGANVLTF. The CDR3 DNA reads TGCGCCAGCAGTAGACAGCTTCCTGGGGCCAACGTCCTGACTTTC.

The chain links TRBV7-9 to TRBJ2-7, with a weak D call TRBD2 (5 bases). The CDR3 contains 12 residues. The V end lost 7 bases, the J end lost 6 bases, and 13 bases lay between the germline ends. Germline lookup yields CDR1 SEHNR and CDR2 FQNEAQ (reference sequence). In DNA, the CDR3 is TGTGCCAGCACCTTGACCCGGGGCGAGCAGTACTTC. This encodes CASTLTRGEQYF.

CDR3 sequence (DNA): TGTGCCAGCAGCTTTCAAGCGGGGGGGTCGTATGAGCAGTTCTTC. The encoded protein is CASSFQAGGSYEQFF. The chain couples TRBV7-2 to TRBJ2-1; 10 bases fit TRBD2. J lost 8 bases, V lost 3 bases, and 7 bases had no gene match. This CDR3 contains 15 residues. Germline-derived CDR1 and CDR2 are SGHTA and FQGNSA.